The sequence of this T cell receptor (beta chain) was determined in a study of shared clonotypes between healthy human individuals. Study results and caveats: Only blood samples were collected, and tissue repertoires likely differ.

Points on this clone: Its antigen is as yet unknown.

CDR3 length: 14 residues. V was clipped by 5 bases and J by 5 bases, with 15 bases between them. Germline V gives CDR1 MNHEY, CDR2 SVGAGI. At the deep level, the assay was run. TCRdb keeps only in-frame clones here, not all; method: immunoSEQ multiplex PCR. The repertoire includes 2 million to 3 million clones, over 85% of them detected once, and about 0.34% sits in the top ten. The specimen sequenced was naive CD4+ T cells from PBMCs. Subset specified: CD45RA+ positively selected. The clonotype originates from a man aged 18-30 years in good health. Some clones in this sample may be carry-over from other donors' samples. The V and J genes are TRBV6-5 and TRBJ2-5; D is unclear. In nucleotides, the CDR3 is TGTGCCAGCAGTGCCGGGTCGGTCCCTGAGACCCAGTACTTC. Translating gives CASSAGSVPETQYF.